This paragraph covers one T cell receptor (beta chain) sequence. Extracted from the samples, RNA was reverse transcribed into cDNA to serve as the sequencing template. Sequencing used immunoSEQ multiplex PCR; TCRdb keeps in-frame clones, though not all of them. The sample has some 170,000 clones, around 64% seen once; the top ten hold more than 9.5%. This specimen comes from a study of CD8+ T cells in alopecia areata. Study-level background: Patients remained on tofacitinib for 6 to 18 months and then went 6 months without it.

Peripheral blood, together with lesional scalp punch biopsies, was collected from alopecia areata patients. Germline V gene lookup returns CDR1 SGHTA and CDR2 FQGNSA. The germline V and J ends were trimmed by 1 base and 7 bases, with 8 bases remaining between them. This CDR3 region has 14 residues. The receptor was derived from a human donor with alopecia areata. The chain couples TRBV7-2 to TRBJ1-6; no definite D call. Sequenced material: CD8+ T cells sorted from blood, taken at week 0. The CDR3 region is CASSLVIRNSPLHF. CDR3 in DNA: TGTGCCAGCAGCTTAGTTATCCGCAATTCACCCCTCCACTTT.